This entry describes one TCR beta chain. The CDR3 covers 12 residues. V shed 6 bases and J shed 4 bases, with 8 bases lying between them. This table comes from immunoSEQ multiplex PCR, and its TCRdb copy is limited to in-frame clones, with some not included. The repertoire consists of some 130,000 clones, with under 95% occurring once and the leading ten covering about 9%. The sample originates from a study of control samples from healthy donors and cancer patients. V and J are TRBV12-3 or TRBV12-4 and TRBJ2-3, with D unresolved. The sequencing input was blood. The receptor's source is a man aged 18 to 29 in good health. CDR3 loop: CASRPGSDTQYF. The CDR3 DNA sequence: TGTGCCAGCAGGCCCGGGTCAGATACGCAGTATTTT.